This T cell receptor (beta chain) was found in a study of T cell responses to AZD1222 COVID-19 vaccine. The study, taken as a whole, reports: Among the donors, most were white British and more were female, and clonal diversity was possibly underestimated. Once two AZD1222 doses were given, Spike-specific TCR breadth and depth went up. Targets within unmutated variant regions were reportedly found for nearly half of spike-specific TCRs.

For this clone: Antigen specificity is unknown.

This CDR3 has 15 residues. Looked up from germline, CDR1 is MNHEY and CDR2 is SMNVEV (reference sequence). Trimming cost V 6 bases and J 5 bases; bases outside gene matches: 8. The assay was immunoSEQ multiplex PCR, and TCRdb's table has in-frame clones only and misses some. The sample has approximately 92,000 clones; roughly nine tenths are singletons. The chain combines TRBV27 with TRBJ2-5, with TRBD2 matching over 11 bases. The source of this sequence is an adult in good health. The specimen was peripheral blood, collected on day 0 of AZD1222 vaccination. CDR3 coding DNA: TGTGCCAGCAGACTTAGCGGGAGGGCCGGGGAGACCCAGTACTTC. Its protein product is CASRLSGRAGETQYF.